A single T cell receptor beta chain is shown here with its context. Trimming took 1 base from V and 6 from J; bases not matched to a gene: 9. CDR3 length: 15 amino acids. The germline CDR1 and CDR2 sequences are SGHNT and YYREEE (reference sequence). These data belong to a study of cytomegalovirus exposure and HLA in healthy donors. 60 Vbeta and 13 Jbeta primers were used in PCR. Profiled with immunoSEQ multiplex PCR; TCRdb holds only in-frame clones, not every one. Here the sample table reports about 130,000 clones. This chain uses TRBV5-4 with TRBJ2-7; 8 bases fit TRBD2. The source material was PBMCs. This clonotype was obtained from a man between 35 and 55 years old in good health and CMV-seronegative. The CDR3 reads CASSLRGGPRGEQYF. CDR3 in DNA: TGTGCCAGCAGCTTGCGCGGGGGGCCTCGGGGCGAGCAGTACTTC.